The subject of this entry is one T cell receptor beta chain. Its antigen specificity is not known. The input lacks base qualities; no much larger clone sits a single base away. The CDR3 regions of human TCRbeta chains were analyzed by immunosequencing. Under the source paper's analysis protocol: Repertoire TCRs were checked for matches against a reference library of SARS-CoV-2-specific TCRs that had been generated using the MIRA antigen-specificity platform. Breadth was defined as the fraction of unique TCRs that were SARS-CoV-2-associated, and depth was defined as the fraction of total T cells that were SARS-CoV-2-associated. Using the MIRA data, every spike-specific TCR was mapped to the spike region that the TCR reacted to and assigned to either a CD4 or a CD8 class. Log10-transformed breadth and depth values were compared by one-way ANOVA with Sidak's multiple comparisons tests. The table comes from immuneACCESS by way of TCRdb, which keeps in-frame sequences with V and J called. Part of the clones is missing from these tables; in studies checked, under half for an unresolved V gene and the rest for unknown reasons. V and J calls and clone size are those listed in that table; D and trimming were worked out from the DNA. The sample includes about 110,000 clones, with roughly 87% observed a single time. Roughly 5% of the sample goes to the ten largest clones.

This sample was included in a study of T cell responses to AZD1222 COVID-19 vaccine listed by TCRdb under 2021. Study-wide context: TCR sequencing was performed for roughly 250 trial participants, of whom around 200 were given two doses of AZD1222 and approximately 25 were given two doses of MenACWY control vaccine. Trial participants were enrolled by age into subgroups of 18-55, 56-69 and 70-plus years, and around 140, 26 and 57 TCR-sequenced participants, respectively, were included in these subgroups. What the work shows at the level of the full study, not this receptor alone: The 56-69-year group was small, and its depth increase did not reach significance, likely because of low power. The whole spike protein was spanned by vaccine-associated CD4 TCRs, and dominant responses were seen in regions 160-218 and 743-854. After two AZD1222 doses, both the breadth and the depth of spike-specific TCRs were significantly higher than at day 0 and than in MenACWY recipients. Reportedly, almost half of the unique spike-specific TCRs recognized epitopes lying outside the regions that are mutated in the B.1.351 and B.1.1.7 variants. Participants were mostly white British, with more females than males. The authors suggested clonal diversity may have been underestimated. Because no day 14 peak-response samples were available, the repertoires could be characterized only after the peak T cell response. Conclusions about previously exposed vaccinees are limited because only six or seven AZD1222 recipients were SARS-CoV-2 seropositive at baseline.

The CDR1 and CDR2 encoded by the germline V gene are MNHEY and SVGEGT. The CDR3 measures 16 amino acids from cysteine to phenylalanine. The CDR3 DNA has 48 bases and is translated from base 1. Trimming takes 0 bases from V and 5 bases from J, and the germline ends sit 14 bases apart. This specimen's time point label, per the study, means: about 28 days (+/-7) after the second vaccine dose. Because spike-specific TCR depth and breadth did not differ between the two schedules, AZD1222 recipients who got a second dose at roughly 4 weeks were pooled with those who got a second dose at roughly 12 weeks. The vaccinee samples were drawn from two UK trials, COV001 and COV002, one of which was a single-blind randomized controlled phase 2/3 trial testing AZD1222 (ChAdOx1 nCoV-19) in healthy adults. For TCRbeta chain sequencing, PBMC samples from trial participants were taken at day 0 and at day 28 after the second dose.

The sample consisted of peripheral blood, taken 28 days after the second AZD1222 dose. The sequence was collected from an adult who received the AZD1222 COVID-19 vaccine. The receptor chain draws on TRBV6-2 or TRBV6-3 and TRBJ1-5; a confident D gene designation cannot be given. The encoded CDR3 is CASSYSRPWADQPQHF. The bases read TGTGCCAGCAGTTACTCGAGGCCGTGGGCCGATCAGCCCCAGCATTTT.